The rows below give T cell receptor beta chains drawn from one sample of a study of blood T cell repertoires in COVID-19. Clones were read by immunoSEQ multiplex PCR, and TCRdb kept only the in-frame ones, dropping some. The table shows about 400,000 clones, with roughly 86% occurring only once. The sequencing input was PBMCs or T cells enriched from blood (not recorded which). The receptors were gathered from a woman aged 25 to 39 who had recovered from COVID-19. Each CDR3 is given with its conserved first and last residue. D genes are given only for firm matches. The size entry is marked missing in some rows and otherwise reads once, few, many or a size class.

v_gene,d_gene,j_gene,abundance,CDR3aa,CDR3nt
TRBV5-1,.,TRBJ2-1,.,CASSHSASSYNEQFF,TGCGCCAGCAGCCACTCCGCGTCCTCCTACAATGAGCAGTTCTTC
TRBV5-1,TRBD1,TRBJ2-7,.,CASSLGDSLSYEQYF,TGCGCCAGCAGCTTGGGGGACAGTCTATCCTACGAGCAGTACTTC
TRBV6-2/TRBV6-3,TRBD2,TRBJ2-2,.,CASSGTRRTGELFF,TGTGCCAGCAGCGGGACTAGGCGCACCGGGGAGCTGTTTTTT
TRBV9,TRBD2,TRBJ2-7,.,CASSEDMAGGYEQYF,TGTGCCAGCAGCGAGGACATGGCGGGAGGATACGAGCAGTACTTC
TRBV19,TRBD2,TRBJ2-5,once,CASSSFGASGQETQYF,TGTGCCAGTAGTTCTTTCGGGGCTAGCGGCCAAGAGACCCAGTACTTC
TRBV19,TRBD1,TRBJ2-7,.,CASSRVRGNEQYF,TGTGCCAGTAGTAGGGTCAGGGGGAACGAGCAGTACTTC
TRBV30,.,TRBJ2-7,.,CAWSVVQGYEQYF,TGTGCCTGGAGTGTAGTACAGGGCTACGAGCAGTACTTC
TRBV27,TRBD1,TRBJ1-5,.,CASRPGQGHQPQHF,TGTGCCAGCAGGCCGGGACAGGGCCATCAGCCCCAGCATTTT
TRBV28,TRBD1,TRBJ1-5,.,CASRMTGDNQPQHF,TGTGCCAGCAGGATGACAGGGGACAATCAGCCCCAGCATTTT
TRBV19,.,TRBJ1-6,.,CASSIAGRDNSPLHF,TGTGCCAGTAGTATCGCCGGGAGAGATAATTCACCCCTCCACTTT
TRBV4-2,.,TRBJ1-6,once,CASSPGHTGDNSPLHF,TGTGCCAGCAGCCCCGGACACACGGGAGATAATTCACCCCTCCACTTT
TRBV28,.,TRBJ1-4,.,CASSYDGGGEKLFF,TGTGCCAGCAGTTACGATGGTGGAGGTGAAAAACTGTTTTTT
TRBV28,TRBD1,TRBJ1-5,few,CASSEGGGQPQHF,TGTGCCAGCAGTGAAGGGGGCGGCCAGCCCCAGCATTTT
TRBV18,.,TRBJ1-1,.,CASSPIYSTEAFF,TGTGCCAGCTCACCAATTTATTCCACTGAAGCTTTCTTT
TRBV29-1,.,TRBJ2-7,.,CSVEDSSYEQYF,TGCAGCGTTGAAGACAGCTCCTACGAGCAGTACTTC
TRBV6-5,TRBD1,TRBJ2-7,few,CASSRTGGRYEQYF,TGTGCCAGCAGTCGGACAGGGGGTAGGTACGAGCAGTACTTC
TRBV12-3/TRBV12-4,TRBD1,TRBJ1-2,.,CASSNRQGGYTF,TGTGCCAGCAGCAACAGACAGGGAGGCTACACCTTC
TRBV14,TRBD1,TRBJ2-1,.,CASSLRPGQGSYNEQFF,TGTGCCAGCAGCCTCAGACCGGGACAGGGTTCCTACAATGAGCAGTTCTTC
TRBV7-8,TRBD1,TRBJ2-5,.,CASSFYKPGQRGETQYF,TGTGCCAGCAGCTTCTATAAACCGGGACAGAGAGGGGAGACCCAGTACTTC
TRBV7-9,TRBD1,TRBJ1-1,once,CASRLTGPEAFF,TGTGCCAGCAGGTTGACAGGGCCTGAAGCTTTCTTT
TRBV18,TRBD1,TRBJ1-4,few,CASSPSQGVEKLFF,TGTGCCAGCTCACCAAGTCAGGGGGTCGAAAAACTGTTTTTT
TRBV27,.,TRBJ1-1,.,CASSSGQNTEAFF,TGTGCCAGCAGTTCGGGACAGAACACTGAAGCTTTCTTT
TRBV7-9,.,TRBJ1-3,few,CASSLYRQANSGNTIYF,TGTGCCAGCAGCTTATATCGACAGGCCAACTCTGGAAACACCATATATTTT
TRBV28,.,TRBJ1-1,.,CASSSLTSFF,TGTGCCAGCAGTTCCCTGACATCCTTCTTT
TRBV29-1,.,TRBJ1-5,once,CSVAQGPPPGQPQHF,TGCAGCGTTGCCCAGGGGCCTCCACCGGGTCAGCCCCAGCATTTT
TRBV27,.,TRBJ1-5,.,CASSLLSGGPSNQPQHF,TGTGCCAGCAGTTTATTATCGGGGGGACCTAGCAATCAGCCCCAGCATTTT
TRBV12-3/TRBV12-4,TRBD1,TRBJ1-2,.,CASRRQGHDGYTF,TGTGCCAGCAGACGACAGGGGCATGATGGCTACACCTTC
TRBV5-3,.,TRBJ2-3,.,CARSCQTDSSTDTQYF,TGTGCCAGAAGCTGCCAGACAGATTCTAGCACAGATACGCAGTATTTT
TRBV28,.,TRBJ2-7,once,CASSLWQARMYEQYF,TGTGCCAGCAGTTTATGGCAGGCTCGAATGTACGAGCAGTACTTC
TRBV29-1,.,TRBJ2-1,few,CSVGLGTGDSLRFF,.
TRBV10-3,TRBD2,TRBJ2-2,.,CAISDRRGGQAGELFF,TGTGCCATCAGTGACCGGCGGGGGGGCCAGGCCGGGGAGCTGTTTTTT
TRBV4-1,.,TRBJ2-5,once,CASSPQMTGGYTETQYF,TGCGCCAGCAGCCCCCAAATGACAGGAGGTTACACAGAGACCCAGTACTTC
TRBV24-1,.,TRBJ1-5,.,CATSDTHDRYSNQPQHF,TGTGCCACCAGTGACACCCATGACAGGTATAGCAATCAGCCCCAGCATTTT
TRBV7-2,TRBD2,TRBJ2-1,.,CASRILANSYNEQFF,TGTGCCAGCAGGATACTAGCGAACTCCTACAATGAGCAGTTCTTC
TRBV9,.,TRBJ1-2,.,CASSVGSRGWREEMSYTF,TGTGCCAGCAGCGTAGGATCCAGGGGATGGAGAGAGGAAATGAGCTACACCTTC
TRBV28,TRBD1,TRBJ1-4,.,CASSLSRGPTNEKLFF,TGTGCCAGCAGTTTATCCAGGGGGCCAACTAATGAAAAACTGTTTTTT
TRBV2,TRBD1,TRBJ2-1,.,CAAPTGTGNNEQFF,TGTGCCGCGCCCACCGGGACAGGGAACAATGAGCAGTTCTTC
TRBV19,TRBD1,TRBJ2-1,.,CATRDRGSSYNEQFF,TGTGCCACCCGGGACAGGGGTAGCTCCTACAATGAGCAGTTCTTC
TRBV5-6,TRBD1,TRBJ1-5,.,CASSLTYRGYSNQPQHF,TGTGCCAGCAGCTTGACCTACAGGGGGTATAGCAATCAGCCCCAGCATTTT
TRBV5-1,.,TRBJ2-1,.,CASSFRDISYNEQFF,TGCGCCAGCAGCTTCCGGGACATAAGCTACAATGAGCAGTTCTTC